The 22 T cell receptor beta chains presented below share a single source sample, sequenced in a study of blood T cell repertoires in COVID-19. Assay: immunoSEQ multiplex PCR; the TCRdb copy retains only in-frame clones and omits some. The sample yields around 140,000 clones, 81% seen once. Input material: peripheral blood. The receptors originated from a woman in her fifties or sixties with active or convalescent COVID-19.

This rearrangement joins TRBV7-8 to TRBJ2-7; 10 positions match TRBD2. The CDR3 has 13 residues. J gave up 6 bases and V 5 bases, and 4 bases lay outside the gene matches. Germline values: CDR1 SGHVS, CDR2 FQNEAQ. CDR3 bases: TGTGCCAGCAGCAGAGGACTAGCGGCCGAGCAGTACTTC. Translated, it gives CASSRGLAAEQYF.

V and J are TRBV14 and TRBJ2-2, with D possibly TRBD1 on 5 matching bases. The germline V gene has CDR1 SGHDN and CDR2 FVKESK. Deletions cut 2 bases from V and 6 bases from J, with 16 bases between. There are 16 residues in the CDR3. CDR3 protein: CASSQYLWGAAGELFF. As DNA, the CDR3 is TGTGCCAGCAGCCAATACTTGTGGGGCGCCGCCGGGGAGCTGTTTTTT.

This chain uses TRBV12-3 or TRBV12-4 with TRBJ1-1; no clear D gene. The CDR3 sequence is 13 residues long. V lost 3 bases and J lost 0, with 5 bases in between. CDR3 amino acids: CASSLELNTEAFF. CDR3 bases: TGTGCCAGCAGTTTGGAGCTGAACACTGAAGCTTTCTTT.

The chain links TRBV19 to TRBJ2-5; 8 bases are a match to TRBD1. The CDR3 has 17 amino acids. The germline gives CDR1 LNHDA, CDR2 SQIVND (reference sequence). V was pared by 2 bases and J by 1 base, with 9 bases of the junction left unmatched. The CDR3 reads CASSIRQGAFGQETQYF. CDR3 nucleotides: TGTGCCAGTAGTATAAGGCAGGGGGCGTTTGGCCAAGAGACCCAGTACTTC. Filled out from reference TRBV19 and TRBJ2-5, the complete variable domain reads DGGITQSPKYLFRKEGQNVTLSCEQNLNHDAMYWYRQDPGQGLRLIYYSQIVNDFQKGDIAEGYSVSREKKESFPLTVTSAQKNPTAFYLCASSIRQGAFGQETQYFGPGTRLLVL.

V usage is TRBV27 and J usage is TRBJ1-1; D unresolved. Germline loops: CDR1 MNHEY, CDR2 SMNVEV (reference sequence). The CDR3 consists of 12 residues. Trimming cost V 4 bases and J 4 bases, with 7 bases left between them. CDR3 sequence: CASSSRPTEAFF. The CDR3 DNA sequence: TGTGCCAGCAGTTCCAGGCCCACTGAAGCTTTCTTT.

The chain couples TRBV6-5 to TRBJ2-1; D may be TRBD2 (6 bases). Trimming removed 6 bases from V and 4 bases from J, with 10 bases in between. This CDR3 comprises 13 residues. Germline lookup yields CDR1 MNHEY and CDR2 SVGAGI. CDR3 sequence reads: CASSLAPYNEQFF. The CDR3, as DNA: TGTGCCAGCAGCCTAGCGCCTTACAATGAGCAGTTCTTC.

J is TRBJ2-1 and V is TRBV7-7; 9 bases agree with TRBD2. The V gene's germline CDR1 is SSHAT and CDR2 FNYEAQ (reference sequence). The CDR3 consists of 16 residues. V shed 1 base, J shed 9 bases, and the junction held 10 bases outside the gene matches. CDR3 protein: CASSLVGLAGKGEQFF. The CDR3 DNA reads TGTGCCAGCAGCTTAGTGGGCCTAGCGGGGAAAGGTGAGCAGTTCTTC.

The chain joins TRBV2 to TRBJ1-1, with D perhaps matching TRBD1 (5 bases). This CDR3 region has 13 residues. The V gene's germline CDR1 is SNHLY and CDR2 FYNNEI. The V end lost 7 bases, the J end lost 4 bases, and 13 bases lay between the germline ends. The CDR3 spells CASTWGGGTEAFF. The CDR3 nucleotides are TGTGCCAGCACCTGGGGGGGAGGCACTGAAGCTTTCTTT.

The rearrangement joins TRBV27 to TRBJ2-7; 9 nucleotides agree with TRBD2. There are 15 residues in the CDR3. J was trimmed by 2 bases and V by 2 bases; bases with no gene match: 4. Per germline, CDR1 MNHEY and CDR2 SMNVEV (reference sequence). The CDR3 spells CASSLSLAGTYEQYF. For the CDR3, the DNA is TGTGCCAGCAGTTTAAGTCTAGCGGGAACCTACGAGCAGTACTTC.

CDR3 amino acids: CASSDQGAGAKNIQYF. CDR3 bases: TGTGCCAGCAGCGACCAGGGGGCAGGAGCCAAAAACATTCAGTACTTC. This sequence joins TRBV28 and TRBJ2-4; TRBD1 aligns across 8 bases. The V gene's germline CDR1 is MDHEN and CDR2 SYDVKM. Trimming cost V 6 bases and J 0 bases; bases outside gene matches: 7. This CDR3 comprises 16 residues.

Only a few counts were recorded for this clone. CDR3 bases: TGTGCCAGCAGTGAATCTATCGGGGAGCTGTTTTTT. This sequence encodes CASSESIGELFF. The chain carries TRBV25-1 and TRBJ2-2; no clear D. CDR3 length: 12 amino acids. Trimming removed 1 base from V and 7 bases from J, with 4 bases in between. CDR1 and CDR2 (germline): MGHDK, SYGVNS.

The gene calls are TRBV11-2 and TRBJ2-5; D remains ambiguous. CDR1 and CDR2 (germline): SGHAT, FQNNGV. The CDR3 is made up of 11 amino acids. V was cut by 2 bases and J by 5 bases, with 3 bases left in between. CDR3 in DNA: TGTGCCAGCAGCTTATCGGAGACCCAGTACTTC. This sequence encodes CASSLSETQYF. Using reference TRBV11-2 and TRBJ2-5 for the parts outside the CDR3, the full variable domain is EAGVAQSPRYKIIEKRQSVAFWCNPISGHATLYWYQQILGQGPKLLIQFQNNGVVDDSQLPKDRFSAERLKGVDSTLKIQPAKLEDSAVYLCASSLSETQYFGPGTRLLVL.

This clone occurred a few times. The rearrangement uses TRBV4-3 and TRBJ1-2, with a possible D match to TRBD1 (5 bases). CDR3 size: 15 residues. With 0 bases removed from V and 4 bases from J, the gap between germline ends came to 12 bases. Germline V lookup: CDR1 LGHNA, CDR2 YSLEER. CDR3 sequence (DNA): TGCGCCAGCAGCCAAGATCTTGGGGGGATCTATGGCTACACCTTC. Translated: CASSQDLGGIYGYTF.

The rearrangement uses TRBV19 and TRBJ2-7; D possibly corresponds to TRBD2 (6 bases). CDR3 size: 13 residues. V was trimmed by 5 bases and J by 0 bases, leaving 8 bases between them. Germline V CDR1 and CDR2: LNHDA, SQIVND (reference sequence). For the CDR3, the DNA is TGTGCCAGTAGTGCGGGGATCTCCTACGAGCAGTACTTC. Protein product: CASSAGISYEQYF. Supplemented by reference TRBV19 and TRBJ2-7, the full variable domain reads DGGITQSPKYLFRKEGQNVTLSCEQNLNHDAMYWYRQDPGQGLRLIYYSQIVNDFQKGDIAEGYSVSREKKESFPLTVTSAQKNPTAFYLCASSAGISYEQYFGPGTRLTVT.

The J gene is TRBJ2-5, the V gene TRBV6-1; the match to TRBD2 covers 9 bases. The CDR3 contains 17 residues. CDR1 and CDR2 from the germline V gene are MNHNS and SASEGT. The V and J ends lost 1 base and 4 bases, in that order; junction bases with no gene match: 10. CDR3 residues: CASSEVLAGALGETQYF. In DNA, the CDR3 is TGTGCCAGCAGTGAAGTTTTAGCGGGGGCCCTCGGAGAGACCCAGTACTTC.

This chain uses TRBV6-5 with TRBJ1-1; maybe TRBD1 (6 bases). Trimming cost V 7 bases and J 0 bases, with 15 bases left between them. Per the germline V gene, CDR1 is MNHEY and CDR2 is SVGAGI. This CDR3 has 15 residues. CDR3 protein: CASTQRGTMNTEAFF. The CDR3 nucleotides are TGTGCCAGCACCCAAAGGGGGACCATGAACACTGAAGCTTTCTTT.

This clone was found a few times. The rearrangement links TRBV11-3 to TRBJ2-3, with D perhaps TRBD1 (6 bases). Trimming shortened V by 0 bases and J by 7 bases, and 14 bases separated the two germline ends. This CDR3 spans 15 amino acids. CDR1 is SGHNT, CDR2 YENEEA, per germline. The CDR3 sequence: CASSLDPGARNTQYF. CDR3 nucleotides: TGTGCCAGCAGCTTAGATCCAGGGGCTAGGAATACGCAGTATTTT.

This clone has more than one count but fewer than ten. V usage is TRBV28 and J usage is TRBJ2-7; 9 nucleotides agree with TRBD1. CDR1 and CDR2 (germline): MDHEN, SYDVKM. V shed 6 bases and J 7 bases; nucleotides not matched to a gene: 10. The CDR3 covers 14 residues. Here the CDR3 DNA reads TGTGCCAGCAGGGATATCGGGACAGGGTGGGAGCAGTACTTC. Amino acid sequence: CASRDIGTGWEQYF.

The chain has TRBV7-9 and TRBJ2-3; the match to TRBD2 covers 8 bases. CDR1 and CDR2 (germline): SEHNR, FQNEAQ (reference sequence). The J segment lost 0 bases and the V segment lost 3 bases, leaving 8 bases of the junction unmatched. This CDR3 is built from 17 residues. The CDR3 region has the DNA TGTGCCAGCAGCTTTCCTCTGGGCGGGGGGAGCACAGATACGCAGTATTTT. Its translation is CASSFPLGGGSTDTQYF.

The V call is TRBV10-3, the J call TRBJ2-5, with D possibly TRBD2 on 6 matching bases. Looked up from germline, CDR1 is ENHRY and CDR2 is SYGVKD. This CDR3 has 14 amino acids. Trimming took off 0 bases at V and 5 bases at J, with 10 bases between the two ends. In DNA form, the CDR3 reads TGTGCCATCAGTGAGTCAGGAGGGAGCGAGACCCAGTACTTC. It is translated as CAISESGGSETQYF.

This chain connects TRBV6-6 to TRBJ1-3; D is undetermined. V dropped 2 bases and J dropped 2 bases, with 4 bases sitting between them. Germline V gene sequence: CDR1 MNHNY, CDR2 SVGAGI (reference sequence). The CDR3 is 13 residues long. The CDR3: CASSYTAGNTIYF. The CDR3 DNA reads as TGTGCCAGCAGTTACACAGCTGGAAACACCATATATTTT.

The V call is TRBV12-5, the J call TRBJ2-1, with 7 nucleotides matching TRBD2. With V trimmed by 5 bases and J by 8 bases, 6 bases remained unmatched. Germline V gene lookup returns CDR1 LGHNT and CDR2 FRNRAP. This CDR3 spans 13 amino acids. The DNA for the CDR3 is TGTGCTAGTGGTCCCATGGGGGGGTATGAGCAGTTCTTC. It yields the protein CASGPMGGYEQFF. The full variable domain, rest sourced from reference TRBV12-5 and TRBJ2-1, is DARVTQTPRHKVTEMGQEVTMRCQPILGHNTVFWYRQTMMQGLELLAYFRNRAPLDDSGMPKDRFSAEMPDATLATLKIQPSEPRDSAVYFCASGPMGGYEQFFGPGTRLTVL.